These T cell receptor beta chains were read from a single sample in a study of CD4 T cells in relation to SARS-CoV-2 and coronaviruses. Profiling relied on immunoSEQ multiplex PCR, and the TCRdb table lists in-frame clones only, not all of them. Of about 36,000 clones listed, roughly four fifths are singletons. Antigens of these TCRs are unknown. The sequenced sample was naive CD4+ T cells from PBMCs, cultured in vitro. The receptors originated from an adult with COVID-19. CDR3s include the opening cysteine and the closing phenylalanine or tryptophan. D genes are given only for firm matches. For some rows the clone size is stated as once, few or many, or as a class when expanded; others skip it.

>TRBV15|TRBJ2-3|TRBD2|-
TGTGCCACCAGCAGACGACTAGCGGGAGCGACAGATACGCAGTATTTT
CATSRRLAGATDTQYF
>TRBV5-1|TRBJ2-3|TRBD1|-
TGCGCCAGCAGCCCGATCGGACAGGGAGGTACGCAGTATTTT
CASSPIGQGGTQYF
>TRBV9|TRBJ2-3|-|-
TGTGCCAGCAGCGCAGGCCCCACGGCGGGTGTTGTGATGTATTTT
CASSAGPTAGVVMYF
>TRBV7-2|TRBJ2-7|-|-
TGTGCCAGCAGCTTAGAATACGACAGATACTTC
CASSLEYDRYF
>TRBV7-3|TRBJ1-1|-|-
TGTGCCAGCAGCGGAGATCGGGTCACTGAAGCTTTCTTT
CASSGDRVTEAFF
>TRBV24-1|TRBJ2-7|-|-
TGTGCCAAGAGACACAGGAGAGGCGAGCAGTACTTC
CAKRHRRGEQYF
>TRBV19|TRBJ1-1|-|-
TGTGCCAGTAGTGGTTGGGAGAACACTGAAGCTTTCTTT
CASSGWENTEAFF
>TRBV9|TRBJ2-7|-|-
TGTGCCAGCAGCGTCGGGGGGCTCTCCTACGAGCAGTACTTC
CASSVGGLSYEQYF
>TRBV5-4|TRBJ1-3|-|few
TGTGCCAGCAGTCCAGGGAACTTGGCCCGAAACACCATATATTTT
CASSPGNLARNTIYF
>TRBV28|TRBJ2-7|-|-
TGTGCCAGCAGTTTTGTAAGTGGTAACTACGAGCAGTACTTC
CASSFVSGNYEQYF
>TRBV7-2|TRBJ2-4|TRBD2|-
TGTGCCAGCAGCTCAAGCGGGGCAGGGAGAAACATTCAGTACTTC
CASSSSGAGRNIQYF
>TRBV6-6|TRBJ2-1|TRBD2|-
TGTGCCAGTCAGCTAGCGGACTCCTACAATGAGCAGTTCTTC
CASQLADSYNEQFF